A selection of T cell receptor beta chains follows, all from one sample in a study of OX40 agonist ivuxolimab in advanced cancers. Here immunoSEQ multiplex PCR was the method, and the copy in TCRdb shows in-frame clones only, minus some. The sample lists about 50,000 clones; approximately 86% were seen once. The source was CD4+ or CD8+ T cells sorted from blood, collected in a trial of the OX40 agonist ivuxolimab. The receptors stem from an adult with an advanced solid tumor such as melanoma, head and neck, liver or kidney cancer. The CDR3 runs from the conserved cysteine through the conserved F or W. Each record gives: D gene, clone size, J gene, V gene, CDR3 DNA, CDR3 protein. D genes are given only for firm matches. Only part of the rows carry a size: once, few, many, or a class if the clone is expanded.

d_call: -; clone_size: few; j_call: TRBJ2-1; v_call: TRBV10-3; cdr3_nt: TGTGCCATCAGTGTGCCCCAAAGGTTCAATGAGCAGTTCTTC; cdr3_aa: CAISVPQRFNEQFF
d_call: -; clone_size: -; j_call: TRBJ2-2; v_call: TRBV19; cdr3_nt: TGTGCCAGTAGTATAGGGGGGCCGAACACCGGGGAGCTGTTTTTT; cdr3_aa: CASSIGGPNTGELFF
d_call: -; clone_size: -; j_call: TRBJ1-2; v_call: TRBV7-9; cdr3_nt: TGTGCCAGCAGCTTAGAATCATCATACACCTATGGCTACACCTTC; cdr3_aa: CASSLESSYTYGYTF
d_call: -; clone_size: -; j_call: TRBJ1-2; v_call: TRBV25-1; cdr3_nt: TGTGCCAGCTTCGGCCCCGGGGCCGAGGACTATGGCTACACCTTC; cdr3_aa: CASFGPGAEDYGYTF
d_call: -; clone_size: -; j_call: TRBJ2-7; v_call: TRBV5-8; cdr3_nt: TGTGCCAGCAGCCCGGGCTACTTC; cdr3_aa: CASSPGYF
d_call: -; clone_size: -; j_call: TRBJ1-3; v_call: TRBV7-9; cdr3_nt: TGTGCCAGCAGCTTAGCGGGGGTCCACAACACCATATATTTT; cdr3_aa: CASSLAGVHNTIYF
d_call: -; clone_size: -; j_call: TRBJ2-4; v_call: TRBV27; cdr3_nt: TGTGCCAGCAGTTTATCGGTCTCCTTCGCCAAAAACATTCAGTACTTC; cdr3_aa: CASSLSVSFAKNIQYF
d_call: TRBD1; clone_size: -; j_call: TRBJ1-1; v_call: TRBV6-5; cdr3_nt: TGTGCCAGCACCCTCGGACAGGGGATCGGTGAAGCTTTCTTT; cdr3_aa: CASTLGQGIGEAFF
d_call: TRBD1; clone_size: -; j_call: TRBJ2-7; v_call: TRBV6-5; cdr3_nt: TGTGCCAGCAGTCCCGGGACAGTCGAGCAGTACTTC; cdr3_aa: CASSPGTVEQYF
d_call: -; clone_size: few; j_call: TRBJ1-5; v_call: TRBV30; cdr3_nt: TGTGCCTGGAGTGTATTGGGGCGAGGACAGCCCCAGCATTTT; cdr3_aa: CAWSVLGRGQPQHF
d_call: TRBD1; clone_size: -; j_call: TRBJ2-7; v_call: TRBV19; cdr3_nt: TGTGCCAGTAGCCTACAGGGGGAATCCTACGAGCAGTACTTC; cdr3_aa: CASSLQGESYEQYF
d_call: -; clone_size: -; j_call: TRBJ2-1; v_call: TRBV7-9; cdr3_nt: TGTGCCAGCAGCTTAGCGGGGAGGGAGCAGTTCTTC; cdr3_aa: CASSLAGREQFF
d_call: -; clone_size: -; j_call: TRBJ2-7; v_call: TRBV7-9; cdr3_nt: TGTGCCAGCAGCTTAGTGTCTGCGGGCGCCGGCTACGAGCAGTACTTC; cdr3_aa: CASSLVSAGAGYEQYF
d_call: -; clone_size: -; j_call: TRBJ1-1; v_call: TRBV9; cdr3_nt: TGTGCCAGCAGCGCGGGGGGAGGAGGGACTGAAGCTTTCTTT; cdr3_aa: CASSAGGGGTEAFF
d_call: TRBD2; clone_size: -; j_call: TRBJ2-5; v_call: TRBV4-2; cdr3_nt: TGTGCCAGCAGCCAAGATCTTGGCGGGAGGGCCGGAGAGACCCAGTACTTC; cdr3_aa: CASSQDLGGRAGETQYF
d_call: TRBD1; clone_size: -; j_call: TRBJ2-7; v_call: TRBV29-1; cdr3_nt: TGCAGCGTTGAAGATCAAGAGACAGGGACCTCCTACGAGCAGTACTTC; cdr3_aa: CSVEDQETGTSYEQYF
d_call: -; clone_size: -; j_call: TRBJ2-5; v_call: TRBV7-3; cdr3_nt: TGTGCCAGCAGCCTCATGCCTTGGGGGTCCCAAGAGACCCAGTACTTC; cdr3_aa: CASSLMPWGSQETQYF
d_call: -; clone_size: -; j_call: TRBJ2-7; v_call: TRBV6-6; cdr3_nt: TGTGCCAGCACACCTAACGGAAAAACGGGAGAGCAGTACTTC; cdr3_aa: CASTPNGKTGEQYF
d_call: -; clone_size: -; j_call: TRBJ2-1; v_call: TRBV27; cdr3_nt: TGTGCCAGCAGAACTTTCGGACGGGATATCTCCTACAATGAGCAGTTCTTC; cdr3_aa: CASRTFGRDISYNEQFF
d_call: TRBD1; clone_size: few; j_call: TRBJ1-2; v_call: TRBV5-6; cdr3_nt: TGTGCCAGCAGCCGGGGACAGGGGGCTGCTGGCTACACCTTC; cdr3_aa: CASSRGQGAAGYTF
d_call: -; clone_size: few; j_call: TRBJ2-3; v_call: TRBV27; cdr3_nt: TGTGCCAGCAGTTTACGGGGGCCCGCAGATACGCAGTATTTT; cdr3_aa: CASSLRGPADTQYF
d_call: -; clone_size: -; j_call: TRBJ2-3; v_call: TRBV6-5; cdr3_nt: TGTGCCAGCAGACCTCTAATCTTCACAGATACGCAGTATTTT; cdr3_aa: CASRPLIFTDTQYF
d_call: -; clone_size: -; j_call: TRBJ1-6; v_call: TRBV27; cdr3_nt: TGTGCCAGCAGTTTGGGCAGGGCAAGCTCACCCCTCCACTTT; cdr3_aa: CASSLGRASSPLHF
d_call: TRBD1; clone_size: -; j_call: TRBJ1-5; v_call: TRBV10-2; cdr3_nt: TGCGCCAGCAGTACCCGGGACAGGGATAATCAGCCCCAGCATTTT; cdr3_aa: CASSTRDRDNQPQHF
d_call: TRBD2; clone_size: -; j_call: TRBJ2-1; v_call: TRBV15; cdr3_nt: TGTGCCACCAGCGGGGTGCGGGGGGCGAACAATGAGCAGTTCTTC; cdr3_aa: CATSGVRGANNEQFF
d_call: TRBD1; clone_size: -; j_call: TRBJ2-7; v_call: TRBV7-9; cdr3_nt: TGTGCCAGCAGCTTAGCGATAGCAGGGGGCCGGTACGAGCAGTACTTC; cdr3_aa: CASSLAIAGGRYEQYF
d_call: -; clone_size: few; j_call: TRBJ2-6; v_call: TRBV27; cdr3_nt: TGTGCCAGCAGTTTATCGTTTGGGGCCAACGTCCTGACTTTC; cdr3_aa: CASSLSFGANVLTF
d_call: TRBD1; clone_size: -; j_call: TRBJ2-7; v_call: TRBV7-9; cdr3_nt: TGTGCCAGCAGCTTCCGACAGGGATCGGTCTACGAGCAGTACTTC; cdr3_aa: CASSFRQGSVYEQYF
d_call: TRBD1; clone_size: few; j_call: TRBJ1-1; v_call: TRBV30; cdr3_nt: TGTGCCTGGACTCGGACAGGGGGCACTGAAGCTTTCTTT; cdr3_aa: CAWTRTGGTEAFF
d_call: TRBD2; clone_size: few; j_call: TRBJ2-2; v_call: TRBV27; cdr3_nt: TGTGCCAGCAGCCCCGATGCTAGCGGGAGGGCAGACACCGGGGAGCTGTTTTTT; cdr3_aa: CASSPDASGRADTGELFF
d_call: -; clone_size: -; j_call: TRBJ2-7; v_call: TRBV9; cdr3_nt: TGTGCCAGCAGCGTTGAACAGTCCTACGAGCAGTACTTC; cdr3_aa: CASSVEQSYEQYF
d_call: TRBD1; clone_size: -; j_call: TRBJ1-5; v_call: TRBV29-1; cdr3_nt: TGCAGCGCTGCCGGGACAGGGGGTGATCAGCCCCAGCATTTT; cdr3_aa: CSAAGTGGDQPQHF
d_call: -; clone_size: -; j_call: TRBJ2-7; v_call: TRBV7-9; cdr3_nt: TGTGCCAGCCGGGACGGTTACTCCTACGAGCAGTACTTC; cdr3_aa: CASRDGYSYEQYF
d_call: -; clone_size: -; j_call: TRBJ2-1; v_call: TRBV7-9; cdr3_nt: TGTGCCAGCAGCTTACGGGATCGGGATGAGCAGTTCTTC; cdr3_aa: CASSLRDRDEQFF
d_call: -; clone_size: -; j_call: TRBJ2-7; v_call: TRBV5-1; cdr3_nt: TGCGCCAGCAGCTCAGGAGACAGGTCCCTCTACGAGCAGTACTTC; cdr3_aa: CASSSGDRSLYEQYF
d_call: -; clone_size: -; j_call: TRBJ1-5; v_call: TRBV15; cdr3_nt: TGTGCCACCAGCAGAGATCGGGGTCGTGGGTGGCCCCAGCATTTT; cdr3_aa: CATSRDRGRGWPQHF
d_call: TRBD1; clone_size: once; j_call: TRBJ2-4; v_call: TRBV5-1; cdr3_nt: TGCGCCAGCAGCTCCGGGACAGGCAAAACAAACATTCAGTACTTC; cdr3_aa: CASSSGTGKTNIQYF
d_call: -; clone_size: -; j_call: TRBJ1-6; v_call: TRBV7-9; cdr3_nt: TGTGCCAGCACTCAACCAGGCAGCGGTTATAATTCACCCCTCCACTTT; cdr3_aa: CASTQPGSGYNSPLHF
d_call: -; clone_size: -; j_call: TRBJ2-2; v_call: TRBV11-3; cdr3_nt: TGTGCCAGCAGCTTAGAAACTAGCTCGTGGGACACCGGGGAGCTGTTTTTT; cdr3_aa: CASSLETSSWDTGELFF
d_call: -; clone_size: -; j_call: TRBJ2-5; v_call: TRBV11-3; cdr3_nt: TGTGCCAGCAGCTTAGGTCGCAGAACTCAAGAGACCCAGTACTTC; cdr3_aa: CASSLGRRTQETQYF
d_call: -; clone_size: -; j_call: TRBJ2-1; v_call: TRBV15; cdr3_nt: TGTGCCACCAGCAGAGAGATCAAATCGATCCACAATGAGCAGTTCTTC; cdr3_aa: CATSREIKSIHNEQFF
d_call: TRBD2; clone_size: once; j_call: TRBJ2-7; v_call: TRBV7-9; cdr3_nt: TGTGCCAGCAGACCTAGCGGGAGTCAAGACGAGCAGTACTTC; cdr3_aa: CASRPSGSQDEQYF
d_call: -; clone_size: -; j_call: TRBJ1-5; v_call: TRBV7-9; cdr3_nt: TGTGCCAGCAGCTTCGGTGGGCCCCAGCATTTT; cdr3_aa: CASSFGGPQHF
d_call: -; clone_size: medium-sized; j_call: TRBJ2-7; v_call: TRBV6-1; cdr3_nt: TGTGCCAGTTCAACTGACCCCTACTACGAGCAGTACTTC; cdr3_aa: CASSTDPYYEQYF
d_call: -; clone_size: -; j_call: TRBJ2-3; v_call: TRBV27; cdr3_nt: TGTGCCAGCAGAACAGCCGGGGGCACAGATACGCAGTATTTT; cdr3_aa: CASRTAGGTDTQYF